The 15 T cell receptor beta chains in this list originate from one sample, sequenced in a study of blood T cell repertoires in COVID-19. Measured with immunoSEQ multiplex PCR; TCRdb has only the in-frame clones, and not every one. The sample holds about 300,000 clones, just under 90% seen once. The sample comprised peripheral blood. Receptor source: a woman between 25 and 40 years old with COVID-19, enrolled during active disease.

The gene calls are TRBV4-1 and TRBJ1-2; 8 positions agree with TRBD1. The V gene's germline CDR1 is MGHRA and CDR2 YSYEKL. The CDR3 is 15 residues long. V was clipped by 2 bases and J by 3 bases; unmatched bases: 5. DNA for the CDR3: TGCGCCAGCAGCCAAACGGGACAGGCATACTATGGCTACACCTTC. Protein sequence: CASSQTGQAYYGYTF.

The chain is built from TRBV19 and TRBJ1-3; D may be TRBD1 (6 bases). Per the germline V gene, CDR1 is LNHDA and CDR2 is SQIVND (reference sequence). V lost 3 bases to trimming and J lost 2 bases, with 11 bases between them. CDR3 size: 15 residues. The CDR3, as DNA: TGTGCCAGTAGTATCGCGAGGGACACTGGAAACACCATATATTTT. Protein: CASSIARDTGNTIYF. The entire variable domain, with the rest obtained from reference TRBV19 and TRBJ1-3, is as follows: DGGITQSPKYLFRKEGQNVTLSCEQNLNHDAMYWYRQDPGQGLRLIYYSQIVNDFQKGDIAEGYSVSREKKESFPLTVTSAQKNPTAFYLCASSIARDTGNTIYFGEGSWLTVV.

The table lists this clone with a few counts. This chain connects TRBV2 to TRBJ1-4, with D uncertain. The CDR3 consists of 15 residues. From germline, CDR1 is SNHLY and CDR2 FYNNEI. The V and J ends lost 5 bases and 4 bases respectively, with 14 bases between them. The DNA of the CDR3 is TGTGCCAGCAGTAGGAGCGGCGTGGGTAATGAAAAACTGTTTTTT. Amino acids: CASSRSGVGNEKLFF.

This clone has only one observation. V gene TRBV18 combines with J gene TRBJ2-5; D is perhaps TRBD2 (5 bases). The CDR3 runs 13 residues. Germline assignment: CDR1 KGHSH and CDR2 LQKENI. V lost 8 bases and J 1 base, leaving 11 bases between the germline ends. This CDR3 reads CASTWTAQETQYF. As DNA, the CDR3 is TGTGCCAGCACATGGACTGCCCAAGAGACCCAGTACTTC.

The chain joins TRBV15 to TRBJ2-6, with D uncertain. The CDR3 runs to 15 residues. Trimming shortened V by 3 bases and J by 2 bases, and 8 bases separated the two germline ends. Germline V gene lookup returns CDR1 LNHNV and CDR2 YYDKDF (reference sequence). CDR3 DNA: TGTGCCACCAGCAGTTCAGGCACTGGGGCCAACGTCCTGACTTTC. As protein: CATSSSGTGANVLTF.

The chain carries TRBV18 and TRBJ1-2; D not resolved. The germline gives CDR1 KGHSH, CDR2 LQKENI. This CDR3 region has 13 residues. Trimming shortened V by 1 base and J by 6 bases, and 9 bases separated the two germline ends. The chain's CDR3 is CASSPRREDGYTF. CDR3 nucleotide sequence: TGTGCCAGCTCACCACGGAGGGAGGATGGCTACACCTTC.

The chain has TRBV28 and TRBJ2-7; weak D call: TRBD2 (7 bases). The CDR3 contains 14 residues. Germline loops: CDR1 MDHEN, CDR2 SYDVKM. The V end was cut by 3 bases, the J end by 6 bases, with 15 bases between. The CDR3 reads CASSLGGPAGEQYV. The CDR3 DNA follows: TGTGCCAGCAGTTTGGGGGGGCCCGCCGGCGAGCAGTACGTC.

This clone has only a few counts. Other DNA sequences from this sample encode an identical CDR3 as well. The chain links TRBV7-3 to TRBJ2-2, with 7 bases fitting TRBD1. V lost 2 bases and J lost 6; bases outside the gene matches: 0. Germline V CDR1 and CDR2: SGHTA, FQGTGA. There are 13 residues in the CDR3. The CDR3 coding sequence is TGTGCCAGCAGCTTAGACAGGGCCGGGGAGCTGTTTTTT. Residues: CASSLDRAGELFF.

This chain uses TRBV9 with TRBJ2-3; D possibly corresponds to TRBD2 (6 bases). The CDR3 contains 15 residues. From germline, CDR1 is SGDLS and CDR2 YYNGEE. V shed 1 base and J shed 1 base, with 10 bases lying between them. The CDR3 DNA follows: TGTGCCAGCAGCGTACTGGCTAGCGGCACAGATACGCAGTATTTT. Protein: CASSVLASGTDTQYF.

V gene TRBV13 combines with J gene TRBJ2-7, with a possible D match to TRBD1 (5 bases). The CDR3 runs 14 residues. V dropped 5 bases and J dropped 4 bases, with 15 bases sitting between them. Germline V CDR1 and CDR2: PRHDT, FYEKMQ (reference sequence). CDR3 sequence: CASSDSRAEYEQYF. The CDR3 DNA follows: TGTGCCAGCAGCGACAGCAGAGCAGAATACGAGCAGTACTTC.

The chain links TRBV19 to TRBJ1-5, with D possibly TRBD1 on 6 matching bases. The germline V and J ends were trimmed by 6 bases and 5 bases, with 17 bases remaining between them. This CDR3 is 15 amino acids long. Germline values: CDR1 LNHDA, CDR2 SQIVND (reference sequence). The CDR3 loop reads CASRAEGEGDQPQHF. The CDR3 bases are TGTGCCAGTAGGGCAGAGGGGGAAGGAGATCAGCCCCAGCATTTT.

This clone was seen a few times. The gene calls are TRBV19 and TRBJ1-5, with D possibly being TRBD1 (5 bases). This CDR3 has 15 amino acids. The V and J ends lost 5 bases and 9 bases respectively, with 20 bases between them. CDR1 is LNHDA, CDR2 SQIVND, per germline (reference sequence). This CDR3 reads CASSEPSGSTWPQHF. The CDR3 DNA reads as TGTGCCAGTAGTGAGCCATCAGGGTCGACATGGCCCCAGCATTTT.

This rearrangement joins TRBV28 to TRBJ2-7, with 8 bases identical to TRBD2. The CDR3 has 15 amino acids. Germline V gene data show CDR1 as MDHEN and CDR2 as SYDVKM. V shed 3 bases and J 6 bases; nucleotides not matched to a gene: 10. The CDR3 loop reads CASSLRASGPIEQYV. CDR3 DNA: TGTGCCAGCAGTTTGAGGGCTAGCGGGCCCATCGAGCAGTACGTC.

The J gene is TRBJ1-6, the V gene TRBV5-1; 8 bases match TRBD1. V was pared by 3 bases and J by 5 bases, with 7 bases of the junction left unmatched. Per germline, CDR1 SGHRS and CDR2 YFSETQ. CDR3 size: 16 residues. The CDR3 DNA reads TGCGCCAGCAGCTCCGGACAGGGACTAAATAATTCACCCCTCCACTTT. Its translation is CASSSGQGLNNSPLHF.

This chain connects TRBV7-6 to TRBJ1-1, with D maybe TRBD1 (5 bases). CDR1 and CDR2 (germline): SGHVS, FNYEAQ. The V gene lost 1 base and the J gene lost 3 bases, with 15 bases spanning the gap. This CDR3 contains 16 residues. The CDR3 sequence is CASSLGGPAGDTEAFF. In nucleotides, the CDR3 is TGTGCCAGCAGCTTAGGAGGCCCGGCGGGGGACACTGAAGCTTTCTTT.